Here is one T cell receptor beta chain with its context. The antigen remains undetermined. The data belong to a study of cytomegalovirus exposure and HLA in healthy donors. PCR was performed using 60 Vbeta and 13 Jbeta primers. Clones were read by immunoSEQ multiplex PCR, and TCRdb kept only the in-frame ones, dropping some. There are 150,000 to 250,000 clones in the sample; 75% to 90% occur only once, and 6% to 8% lies in the top ten. Findings and caveats of the study: Roughly uniform sequencing depth across donors was assumed, possibly incorrectly. In vitro assays verified that three CMV-associated chains recognized CMV antigens specifically.

The CDR3 has 15 residues. Germline CDR1 reads SGHRS; CDR2 reads YFSETQ. V lost 0 bases, J lost 15 bases, and 8 bases stayed unmatched. Sequenced: PBMCs. The chain has TRBV5-1 and TRBJ2-1, with TRBD2 matching 14 bases. The sequence was collected from a woman aged 45-59 years in good health and CMV-seropositive. The chain's CDR3 is CASSLAGLAGEKRFF. CDR3 nucleotides: TGCGCCAGCAGCTTGGCGGGACTAGCGGGGGAGAAACGGTTCTTC.